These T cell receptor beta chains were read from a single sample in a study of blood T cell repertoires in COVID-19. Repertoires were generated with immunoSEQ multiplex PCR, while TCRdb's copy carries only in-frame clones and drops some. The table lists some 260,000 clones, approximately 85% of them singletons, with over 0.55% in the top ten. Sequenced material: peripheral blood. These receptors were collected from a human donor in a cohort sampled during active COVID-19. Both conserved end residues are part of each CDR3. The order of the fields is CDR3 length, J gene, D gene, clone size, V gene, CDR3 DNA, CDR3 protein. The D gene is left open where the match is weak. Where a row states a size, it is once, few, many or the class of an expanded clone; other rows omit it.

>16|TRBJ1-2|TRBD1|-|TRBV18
TGTGCCAGCTCCCGCGTGGGGGACAGGGTCTTTAATGGCTACACCTTC
CASSRVGDRVFNGYTF
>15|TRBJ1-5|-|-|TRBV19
TGTGCCAGTAGTATTTTGGGCATTAGCAATCAGCCCCAGCATTTT
CASSILGISNQPQHF
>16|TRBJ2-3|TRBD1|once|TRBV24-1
TGTGCCACCAGTGATACTCGGGACAGGGGTGAAGATACGCAGTATTTT
CATSDTRDRGEDTQYF
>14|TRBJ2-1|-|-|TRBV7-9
TGTGCCAGCAGCTTACTTGTATTATACAATGAGCAGTTCTTC
CASSLLVLYNEQFF
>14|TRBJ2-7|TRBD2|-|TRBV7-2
TGTGCCAGCAGCATTAGCGGGAGTATCTACGAGCAGTACTTC
CASSISGSIYEQYF
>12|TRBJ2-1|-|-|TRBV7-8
TGTGCCAGCAGCTTAGCACGGAATGAGCAGTTCTTC
CASSLARNEQFF
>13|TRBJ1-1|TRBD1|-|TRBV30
TGTGCCTGGAACAGGGGGCGGGACACTGAAGCTTTCTTT
CAWNRGRDTEAFF
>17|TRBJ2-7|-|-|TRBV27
TGTGCCAGCAGTTCCCCCCGGGGGGCGTCACCCTCCTACGAGCAGTACTTC
CASSSPRGASPSYEQYF
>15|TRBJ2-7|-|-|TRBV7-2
TGTGCCAGCAGCCCACCCGGGACTCCGCTTCTAGGGCAGTACTTC
CASSPPGTPLLGQYF
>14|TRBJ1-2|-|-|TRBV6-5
TGTGCCAGCAGTTACTTGAGGAATAACTATGGCTACACCTTC
CASSYLRNNYGYTF
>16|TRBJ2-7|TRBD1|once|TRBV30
TGTGCCTGGAGTCGACCCGGGACAGGGGGCAACGACGAGCAGTACTTC
CAWSRPGTGGNDEQYF
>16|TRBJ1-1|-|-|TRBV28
TGTGCCAGCAGTTTATCTGGGGGCGCGGGGAACACTGAAGCTTTCTTT
CASSLSGGAGNTEAFF
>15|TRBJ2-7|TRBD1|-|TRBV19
TGTGCCAGTAGTGTTGGTTGGCAGGGGGCCTACGAGCAGTACTTC
CASSVGWQGAYEQYF
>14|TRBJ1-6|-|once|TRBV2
TGTGCCAGCACTGAGGGAGCGGGTAATTCACCCCTCCACTTT
CASTEGAGNSPLHF
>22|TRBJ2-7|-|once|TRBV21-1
TGTGCCAGCAGCAAAGGAGGTCAGGAACTAGCGGGAGATGCTGCCTTACGCTACGAGCAGTACTTC
CASSKGGQELAGDAALRYEQYF
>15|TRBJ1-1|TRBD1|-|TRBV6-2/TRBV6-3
TGTGCCAGCAGTACCCCCCGGACAGGGCGGACTGAAGCTTTCTTT
CASSTPRTGRTEAFF
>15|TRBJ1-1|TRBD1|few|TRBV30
TGTGCCAGTAATCTGGACAGGGGGTTGAACACTGAAGCTTTCTTT
CASNLDRGLNTEAFF